These 20 T cell receptor beta chains came from one sample sequenced in a study of blood T cell repertoires in COVID-19 (TCRdb year 2020). The library was prepared using the immunoSEQ multiplex PCR assay. Imported from immuneACCESS, the table was reduced by TCRdb to in-frame sequences with V and J called. These copies leave out some clones; in studies compared against another copy, an unresolved V gene accounts for under half, and the cause of the remainder is not known. In this sample the table shows 110,000 or so clones, roughly 80% of which occur a single time. The top ten constitute 1.5% to 1.7% of the sample. The sequencing sample was made of peripheral blood. These receptors were collected from a man aged 50 or older with acute or convalescent COVID-19.

The chain links TRBV3-1 (or the pseudogene TRBV3-2) to TRBJ1-1; D remains unclear. V dropped 1 base and J dropped 1 base, with 16 bases sitting between them. CDR1 and CDR2 (germline): LGHDT, YNNKEL (reference sequence). This CDR3 has 17 amino acids. The CDR3 reads CASSQGISSGRNTEAFF. For the CDR3, the DNA is TGTGCCAGCAGCCAAGGTATAAGTTCCGGGAGGAACACTGAAGCTTTCTTT.

The V call is TRBV3-1 (or the pseudogene TRBV3-2), the J call TRBJ2-3; TRBD2 is a possible D gene (5 bases). This CDR3 is 14 amino acids long. Trimming cost V 0 bases and J 4 bases, with 8 bases left between them. Germline values: CDR1 LGHDT, CDR2 YNNKEL (reference sequence). DNA of the CDR3: TGTGCCAGCAGCCAAGATTTCGGGGCAGATACGCAGTATTTT. Translating gives CASSQDFGADTQYF.

This clone was recorded only once. The genes are TRBV4-2 and TRBJ1-5; 7 bases are a match to TRBD1. Per germline, CDR1 LGHNA and CDR2 YNFKEQ. V lost 0 bases, J lost 12 bases, and 17 bases stayed unmatched. CDR3 length equals 17 residues. In DNA form, the CDR3 reads TGTGCCAGCAGCCAAGATACCGAGGGGGCAGGAAAGTACCGCCAGCATTTT. Protein: CASSQDTEGAGKYRQHF.

This rearrangement joins TRBV6-1 to TRBJ2-2; D gene unclear. The CDR3 length is 16 residues. V lost 3 bases and J 0 bases, leaving 11 bases between the germline ends. Germline V gene data show CDR1 as MNHNS and CDR2 as SASEGT. The CDR3 region is CASSEFMPANTGELFF. CDR3 nucleotide sequence: TGTGCCAGCAGTGAGTTCATGCCGGCGAACACCGGGGAGCTGTTTTTT.

The chain recombines TRBV28 with TRBJ1-5; weak D call: TRBD1 (6 bases). The germline V and J ends were trimmed by 0 bases and 3 bases, with 12 bases remaining between them. Germline lookup yields CDR1 MDHEN and CDR2 SYDVKM. This CDR3 spans 16 amino acids. CDR3 amino acids: CASSLWVGGNNQPQHF. In DNA, the CDR3 is TGTGCCAGCAGTTTATGGGTAGGGGGTAACAATCAGCCCCAGCATTTT.

J is TRBJ1-6 and V is TRBV20-1, with D maybe TRBD1 (6 bases). The germline CDR1 and CDR2 sequences are DFQATT and SNEGSKA (reference sequence). Trimming pared 7 bases from V and 7 bases from J, leaving 23 bases between. The CDR3 is 16 amino acids. The CDR3 here is CSVSSGTSRGNSPLHF. For the CDR3, the DNA is TGCAGTGTTAGTTCCGGGACCTCGAGGGGGAATTCACCCCTCCACTTT.

The chain is built from TRBV9 and TRBJ1-2, with unresolved D. This CDR3 is 14 amino acids long. Germline assignment: CDR1 SGDLS and CDR2 YYNGEE. V was cut by 0 bases and J by 4 bases, with 10 bases left in between. The CDR3 coding sequence is TGTGCCAGCAGCGTAGGGCGGGATCTCTATGGCTACACCTTC. This codes for CASSVGRDLYGYTF.

The genes are TRBV5-1 and TRBJ1-6, with 8 bases aligning to TRBD1. This CDR3 comprises 16 residues. V was clipped by 2 bases and J by 8 bases; unmatched bases: 9. Per germline, CDR1 SGHRS and CDR2 YFSETQ. The CDR3 DNA is TGCGCCAGCAGCTTACTAGGACAGGGCAGGGATTCACCCCTCCACTTT. This gives the protein CASSLLGQGRDSPLHF.

The genes are TRBV30 and TRBJ1-1, with D hard to call. Germline V lookup: CDR1 GTSNPN, CDR2 SVGIG (reference sequence). V was pared by 6 bases and J by 7 bases, with 12 bases between. This CDR3 comprises 11 residues. The CDR3 DNA follows: TGTGCCTGCGCTGGGCAGCTTGAAGCTTTCTTT. Its translation: CACAGQLEAFF. Together with reference TRBV30 and TRBJ1-1, the CDR3 gives the full variable domain: SQTIHQWPATLVQPVGSPLSLECTVEGTSNPNLYWYRQAAGRGLQLLFYSVGIGQISSEVPQNLSASRPQDRQFILSSKKLLLSDSGFYLCACAGQLEAFFGQGTRLTVV.

This chain uses TRBV6-6 with TRBJ1-2; maybe TRBD1 (5 bases). The V end was cut by 0 bases, the J end by 10 bases, with 9 bases between. Per the germline V gene, CDR1 is MNHNY and CDR2 is SVGAGI (reference sequence). CDR3 length: 12 amino acids. CDR3 DNA: TGTGCCAGCAGTTACTCGCGGGACCTCTACACCTTC. It translates to CASSYSRDLYTF.

The CDR3: CASSQTGGGNSPLHF. CDR3 DNA: TGTGCCAGCAGCCAAACAGGGGGCGGTAATTCACCCCTCCACTTT. The chain uses TRBV3-1 (or the pseudogene TRBV3-2) and TRBJ1-6, with 9 positions matching TRBD1. The CDR3 sequence is 15 residues long. J was trimmed by 6 bases and V by 2 bases; bases with no gene match: 2. CDR1 LGHDT and CDR2 YNNKEL come from the germline V gene (reference sequence).

The CDR3 DNA reads TGTGCCAGCCAAGACAGGGCTGCGACTAACTATGGCTACACCTTC. Encoded protein: CASQDRAATNYGYTF. The rearrangement joins TRBV19 to TRBJ1-2; 7 bases agree with TRBD1. Losses at the gene ends were 9 bases for V and 0 bases for J; bases not matched to a gene: 10. The CDR3 loop spans 15 amino acids. CDR1 is LNHDA and CDR2 is SQIVND in the germline V gene (reference sequence).

V is TRBV3-1 (or the pseudogene TRBV3-2) and J is TRBJ2-2; no clear D gene. V lost 1 base and J lost 7, with 7 bases in between. Germline values: CDR1 LGHDT, CDR2 YNNKEL (reference sequence). The CDR3 is 13 residues long. CDR3 nucleotide sequence: TGTGCCAGCAGCCAAGTAAAGAGCGGGGAGCTGTTTTTT. Translated, it gives CASSQVKSGELFF.

J is TRBJ1-1 and V is TRBV6-2 or TRBV6-3; the match to TRBD1 covers 9 bases. Germline V lookup: CDR1 MNHEY, CDR2 SVGEGT. V gave up 5 bases and J gave up 11 bases; unmatched junction bases: 9. The CDR3 is 13 amino acids. CDR3 nucleotides: TGTGCCAGCAGTCGCCGGACAGGGGCGGCGGCTTTCTTT. Translation: CASSRRTGAAAFF.

The genes are TRBV5-1 and TRBJ1-1; TRBD1 might be the D (6 bases). V gave up 0 bases and J gave up 4 bases, with 10 bases separating them. This CDR3 is built from 14 residues. Germline CDR1 SGHRS, CDR2 YFSETQ. CDR3 in DNA: TGCGCCAGCAGCTTGGGACAGGCGGTCACTGAAGCTTTCTTT. Translating it yields CASSLGQAVTEAFF.

This chain links TRBV6-5 with TRBJ2-5; the match to TRBD2 covers 12 bases. Germline CDR1 reads MNHEY; CDR2 reads SVGAGI. This CDR3 spans 15 amino acids. The J segment lost 1 base and the V segment lost 10 bases, leaving 7 bases of the junction unmatched. Written as DNA, the CDR3 is TGTGCCACCCGGACTAGCGGGGCCCCCCAAGAGACCCAGTACTTC. It codes for CATRTSGAPQETQYF.

This clone was seen a single time. The chain joins TRBV6-2 or TRBV6-3 to TRBJ2-2; 10 bases are shared with TRBD2. With 1 base clipped from V and 0 bases from J, the junction kept 5 bases outside the gene matches. Looked up from germline, CDR1 is MNHEY and CDR2 is SVGEGT. This CDR3 contains 18 residues. In DNA, the CDR3 is TGTGCCAGCAGTTACTACAGGACTAGCGGAGCGAACACCGGGGAGCTGTTTTTT. The encoded protein is CASSYYRTSGANTGELFF.

The rearrangement links TRBV7-6 to TRBJ2-5; TRBD2 agrees at 11 bases. The CDR3 totals 17 residues. V trimming: 5 bases; J trimming: 5 bases; junction bases outside the gene matches: 13. The V gene's germline CDR1 is SGHVS and CDR2 FNYEAQ. The CDR3 coding sequence is TGTGCCAGCAGCCCTCTTAGCGGGGGGGCCTTACGTGAGACCCAGTACTTC. Translated: CASSPLSGGALRETQYF.

This clone appeared a few times. This chain uses TRBV3-1 (or the pseudogene TRBV3-2) with TRBJ1-2; TRBD1 aligns across 7 bases. The V segment lost 5 bases and the J segment 4 bases; nucleotides outside the gene matches: 10. Germline values: CDR1 LGHDT, CDR2 YNNKEL (reference sequence). The CDR3 is made up of 15 amino acids. In nucleotides, the CDR3 is TGTGCCAGCAGCAAGAAGACAGGGAGCGCCTATGGCTACACCTTC. It encodes CASSKKTGSAYGYTF.

The chain links TRBV5-6 to TRBJ1-5; D gene ambiguous. CDR3 length: 15 residues. Germline V lookup: CDR1 SGHDT, CDR2 YYEEEE. V lost 2 bases to trimming and J lost 1 base, with 10 bases between them. CDR3 in amino acids: CASSLGPRSNQPQHF. CDR3 DNA sequence: TGTGCCAGCAGCTTAGGTCCCAGGAGCAATCAGCCCCAGCATTTT.